This entry concerns a single T cell receptor beta chain. This clonotype has a count of ten or more. The antigen it recognizes is unknown. Base qualities are not recorded, but no much larger clone differs from it by a single base. This record comes from a study of T-cell reconstitution after alpha-beta-depleted transplantation in children listed by TCRdb under 2016. Context from the whole study: Using TCR repertoire profiling, the study quantitatively followed how T-cell immune reconstitution unfolded in children after TCRalphabeta/CD19-depleted allogeneic hematopoietic cell transplantation.

From the germline V gene, CDR1 is SGHRS and CDR2 is YFSETQ. Trimming removed 3 bases from V and 1 base from J; the gene matches leave 5 bases unexplained. From the cysteine up to the phenylalanine, the CDR3 has a length of 15 residues. CDR3 DNA only is kept here, 45 bases in frame from base 1. The library was produced with PCR. For sequencing, an Illumina HiSeq 2500 was employed. TCR library preparation used molecular barcoding, with unique molecular identifiers applied to normalize quantification of the TCRbeta repertoire. Using fastp at Q25 and MiXCR, TCRdb reprocessed the public reads and kept productive beta chains. Rows are combined by CDR3 protein, so each entry shows the most common genes and DNA. The sample yields about 110,000 distinct CDR3 sequences; approximately 10% were counted once. The ten most abundant clones make up 8% to 9.5% of the sample.

The receptor comes from a human donor who donated a stem cell graft to a child with acute lymphoblastic leukemia. Material: PBMCs from the stem cell graft donor, obtained from the stem cell graft. The receptor chain draws on TRBV5-1 and TRBJ2-3, with TRBD1 identical over 7 junction bases. The bases are TGCGCCAGCAGCTCAAGACAGGGTGGCACAGATACGCAGTATTTT. Its product reads: CASSSRQGGTDTQYF.